This T cell receptor (beta chain) originates from a study of blood T cell repertoires in COVID-19. Study-level information: Nucleic acid was either cDNA or gDNA, and it came from T cells, B-cell-depleted T cells, or PBMCs.

Only in-frame clones appear in the TCRdb table, and some are missing; sequencing was by immunoSEQ multiplex PCR. The sample shows 200,000 to 300,000 clones, roughly 86% of them seen only once. This CDR3 has 15 amino acids. CDR1 is MNHEY and CDR2 is SMNVEV in the germline V gene (reference sequence). Trimming left V 6 bases short and J 1 base short, with 12 bases between. The V and J genes are TRBV27 and TRBJ2-2, with D tentatively TRBD1 (6 bases). The clonotype comes from a woman aged 60 to 75 with COVID-19, enrolled during active disease. The sequencing sample was made of peripheral blood. The CDR3 protein is CASRPMTGNTGELFF. Written as DNA, the CDR3 is TGTGCCAGCAGGCCGATGACAGGGAACACCGGGGAGCTGTTTTTT.